The 31 T cell receptor beta chains presented below share a single source sample, sequenced in a study of early T cells in non-severe SARS-CoV-2 infection (dated by TCRdb to the early 2020s). Preparation of the library involved 5' RACE. The instrument given in TCRdb is NextSeq 500. TCRdb applied fastp at Q25 and MiXCR to the public reads, then kept only in-frame beta chains. Rows with one shared CDR3 protein collapse into an entry with the most common genes and DNA. The sample table contains around 80,000 distinct CDR3 sequences; only one count was recorded for approximately 12% of them. The biggest ten clones account for 3.4% of the sample. The sample comprised whole blood. The receptors stem from an adult who was a healthcare worker with PCR-confirmed SARS-CoV-2 infection or an uninfected control (not recorded which).

This clonotype was seen only a few times. V gene TRBV9 combines with J gene TRBJ2-3; D may be TRBD1 (6 bases). Trimming left V 4 bases short and J 3 bases short, with 27 bases between. Germline V lookup: CDR1 SGDLS, CDR2 YYNGEE. The CDR3 extends over 19 amino acids. As DNA, the CDR3 is TGTGCCAGCAGCACACCCCCTCAGGCAGGGGCCTTGACAACAGATACGCAGTATTTT. This translates into CASSTPPQAGALTTDTQYF. The whole variable domain, remainder taken from reference TRBV9 and TRBJ2-3, is DSGVTQTPKHLITATGQRVTLRCSPRSGDLSVYWYQQSLDQGLQFLIQYYNGEERAKGNILERFSAQQFPDLHSELNLSSLELGDSALYFCASSTPPQAGALTTDTQYFGPGTRLTVL.

This clonotype occurred many times. This chain connects TRBV18 to TRBJ2-1; 16 bases match TRBD2. J gave up 8 bases and V 5 bases, and 3 bases lay outside the gene matches. This CDR3 is 15 amino acids long. From germline, CDR1 is KGHSH and CDR2 LQKENI. DNA of the CDR3: TGTGCCAGCTCATCGGGACTAGCGGGAGGGGATGAGCAGTTCTTC. The encoded protein is CASSSGLAGGDEQFF.

Ten or more counts support this clonotype. CDR3 sequence: CASSLSGDGEAFF. CDR3 DNA: TGTGCCAGCAGCTTATCAGGGGATGGTGAAGCTTTCTTT. The chain links TRBV7-2 to TRBJ1-1, with D tentatively TRBD1 (6 bases). V was pared by 2 bases and J by 7 bases, with 11 bases between. Germline values: CDR1 SGHTA, CDR2 FQGNSA. The CDR3 spans 13 residues.

The rearrangement links TRBV30 to TRBJ1-3; D is unclear. This CDR3 is built from 12 residues. V shed 4 bases and J shed 2 bases, with 6 bases lying between them. Germline loops: CDR1 GTSNPN, CDR2 SVGIG (reference sequence). The DNA for the CDR3 is TGTGCCTGGACCCTCCCTGGAAACACCATATATTTT. It encodes CAWTLPGNTIYF.

The rearrangement uses TRBV12-3 or TRBV12-4 and TRBJ2-1; TRBD1 matches 8 bases. The V and J ends lost 2 bases and 14 bases, in that order; junction bases with no gene match: 8. There are 13 residues in the CDR3. The CDR3 sequence: CASSLTGGRGKFF. The CDR3 DNA sequence: TGTGCCAGCAGTTTAACAGGGGGGAGAGGGAAGTTCTTC.

This chain connects TRBV28 to TRBJ2-1, with D uncertain. This CDR3 spans 11 amino acids. Looked up from germline, CDR1 is MDHEN and CDR2 is SYDVKM. V was clipped by 5 bases and J by 7 bases, with 6 bases between them. The CDR3 DNA reads as TGTGCCAGCAGTATCCTAAATGAGCAGTTCTTC. Translating gives CASSILNEQFF.

This clonotype came up a few times. V gene TRBV29-1 combines with J gene TRBJ2-7; a possible D gene is TRBD2 (6 bases). The CDR3 spans 12 residues. With 0 bases removed from V and 6 bases from J, the gap between germline ends came to 9 bases. Germline values: CDR1 SQVTM, CDR2 ANQGSEA. DNA for the CDR3: TGCAGCGTTGAAGAGTTGGGGGGCGAGCAGTACTTC. Encoded protein: CSVEELGGEQYF.

This clonotype has a handful of counts. The DNA of the CDR3 is TGTGCCAGCAGCGAATACAGGGCGGCCGGAAACACCATATATTTT. It is translated as CASSEYRAAGNTIYF. V is TRBV11-2 and J is TRBJ1-3, with D perhaps TRBD1 (6 bases). Germline CDR1 reads SGHAT; CDR2 reads FQNNGV. V was pared by 5 bases and J by 4 bases, with 15 bases between. The CDR3 consists of 15 residues.

This clonotype has more than one count but fewer than ten. The chain is built from TRBV13 and TRBJ1-2; the D gene is possibly TRBD1 (5 bases). Trimming took 6 bases from V and 7 from J, leaving 27 bases between them. CDR1 and CDR2 (germline): PRHDT, FYEKMQ (reference sequence). The CDR3 runs to 17 residues. The DNA of the CDR3 is TGTGCCAGCAGTTCAGGCCAAGGAGCCGCCTCTGGGGGTGGCTACACCTTC. Translation: CASSSGQGAASGGGYTF. Full variable domain (missing parts from reference TRBV13 and TRBJ1-2): AAGVIQSPRHLIKEKRETATLKCYPIPRHDTVYWYQQGPGQDPQFLISFYEKMQSDKGSIPDRFSAQQFSDYHSELNMSSLELGDSALYFCASSSGQGAASGGGYTFGSGTRLTVV.

This clonotype was seen many times. V is TRBV5-1 and J is TRBJ2-3; TRBD1 matches at 9 bases. This CDR3 spans 15 amino acids. The germline V gene encodes CDR1 SGHRS and CDR2 YFSETQ. Losses at the gene ends were 3 bases for V and 2 bases for J; bases not matched to a gene: 4. DNA for the CDR3: TGCGCCAGCAGCTCGGGACAGGGAGCCACAGATACGCAGTATTTT. Protein sequence: CASSSGQGATDTQYF.

This rearrangement joins TRBV20-1 to TRBJ2-1; 9 bases are a match to TRBD2. The trim removed 4 bases at V and 6 bases at J, leaving 7 bases unmatched. CDR1 and CDR2 (germline): DFQATT, SNEGSKA (reference sequence). CDR3 length: 14 residues. CDR3 sequence: CSATTGLASNEQFF. CDR3 nucleotide sequence: TGCAGTGCTACCACCGGACTAGCGAGCAATGAGCAGTTCTTC.

This clonotype was counted many times. The chain links TRBV18 to TRBJ2-1, with TRBD2 identical over 10 bases. Germline CDR1 reads KGHSH; CDR2 reads LQKENI. Trimming at V came to 2 bases and at J to 7 bases, leaving 20 bases not matched to a gene. CDR3 length: 20 residues. CDR3 nucleotides: TGTGCCAGCTCACCATCCCTAGCGGGAGAGGAGTCCCCCGGAAGGAATGAGCAGTTCTTC. Amino acids: CASSPSLAGEESPGRNEQFF.

There are a few counts of this clonotype. Here the CDR3 omits its conserved ending phenylalanine or tryptophan, so a read error is the likely source. The chain joins TRBV20-1 to TRBJ2-1, with TRBD2 identical over 9 bases. Germline CDR1 and CDR2: DFQATT and SNEGSKA (reference sequence). V lost 6 bases and J lost 7; bases outside the gene matches: 1. The CDR3 has 11 residues. The CDR3 DNA is TGCAGTGCGGCGGGGGGGAATGAGCAGTTCTCC. This encodes CSAAGGNEQFS.

The chain has TRBV11-2 and TRBJ1-1; D might be TRBD1 (5 bases). The CDR3 covers 12 residues. Looked up from germline, CDR1 is SGHAT and CDR2 is FQNNGV. V was shortened by 5 bases and J by 5 bases, with 9 bases between the two germline ends. The DNA for the CDR3 is TGTGCCAGCAGCGATACAGGTACTGAAGCTTTCTTT. Translated: CASSDTGTEAFF.

Only a few counts were recorded for this clonotype. This chain connects TRBV5-1 to TRBJ2-1, with D uncertain. The ends were cut back, 2 bases at V and 2 bases at J, with 11 bases in the middle. In germline, CDR1 is SGHRS, CDR2 YFSETQ. The CDR3 contains 15 residues. The CDR3 region is CASSFSGAAYNEQFF. CDR3 bases: TGCGCCAGCAGCTTCTCCGGCGCCGCCTACAATGAGCAGTTCTTC.

This clonotype was counted a few times. The CDR3 here is CASSPSPLAGGSYNEQFF. For the CDR3, the DNA is TGTGCCAGCAGTCCTAGCCCTCTGGCGGGAGGGTCCTACAATGAGCAGTTCTTC. The chain carries TRBV12-3 or TRBV12-4 and TRBJ2-1; 9 bases agree with TRBD2. This CDR3 region has 18 residues. The J segment lost 1 base and the V segment lost 5 bases, leaving 12 bases of the junction unmatched.

Many counts were recorded for this clonotype. The chain couples TRBV20-1 to TRBJ2-2; 10 nucleotides line up with TRBD2. The length of the CDR3 is 16 residues. Germline CDR1 is DFQATT and CDR2 is SNEGSKA (reference sequence). V was clipped by 1 base and J by 7 bases; unmatched bases: 9. CDR3 sequence: CSARVTSGNTGGELFF. The DNA for the CDR3 is TGCAGTGCTAGAGTCACTAGCGGGAACACCGGCGGGGAGCTGTTTTTT.

Ten or more counts support this clonotype. The chain employs TRBV27 and TRBJ2-1, with a possible D match to TRBD1 (6 bases). The germline V gene encodes CDR1 MNHEY and CDR2 SMNVEV (reference sequence). The V and J ends lost 5 bases and 9 bases respectively, with 14 bases between them. CDR3 length: 13 residues. CDR3 coding DNA: TGTGCCAGCAGTGCGCAAACAGGGACTGAGCAGTTCTTC. Its protein is CASSAQTGTEQFF.

The V and J genes are TRBV27 and TRBJ2-3, with TRBD1 matching over 9 bases. The V segment lost 5 bases and the J segment 2 bases; nucleotides outside the gene matches: 2. Germline CDR1 reads MNHEY; CDR2 reads SMNVEV (reference sequence). The CDR3 is 14 residues long. The CDR3 region is CASSGDRATDTQYF. The CDR3 nucleotides are TGTGCCAGCAGTGGGGACAGGGCCACAGATACGCAGTATTTT.

This clonotype was seen a handful of times. The rearrangement uses TRBV11-1 and TRBJ1-1, with D hard to call. The CDR3 has 14 residues. Germline loops: CDR1 SGHAT, CDR2 FQDESV (reference sequence). The V gene lost 2 bases and the J gene lost 7 bases, with 14 bases spanning the gap. The CDR3 bases are TGTGCCAGCAGCTTAAGGCGAGGGCTCAGTGAAGCTTTCTTT. It yields the protein CASSLRRGLSEAFF.

This clonotype was seen many times. The chain uses TRBV6-1 and TRBJ1-4; TRBD1 is a possible D gene (6 bases). The CDR3 consists of 15 residues. CDR1 is MNHNS and CDR2 is SASEGT in the germline V gene. Trimming stripped 2 bases from V and 8 bases from J, with 15 bases between. CDR3 in amino acids: CASSEMDSYPEKLFF. The CDR3 nucleotides are TGTGCCAGCAGTGAAATGGACAGCTACCCGGAAAAACTGTTTTTT.

For this clonotype: This may be a read error, as it is one base from a much larger clone. The CDR3 nucleotides read TGTGCCAGCAGAAAATCCCAGGGGAGCAATCGGCCCCAGCATTTT. This gives the protein CASRKSQGSNRPQHF. The gene calls are TRBV28 and TRBJ1-5, with D possibly being TRBD1 (6 bases). CDR1 and CDR2 (germline): MDHEN, SYDVKM. The CDR3 contains 15 residues.

V gene TRBV7-6 combines with J gene TRBJ2-1; D is unresolved. The length of the CDR3 is 16 residues. V was trimmed by 4 bases and J by 0 bases, leaving 13 bases between them. CDR1 SGHVS and CDR2 FNYEAQ come from the germline V gene. CDR3 residues: CASSSLTLSSYNEQFF. CDR3 in DNA: TGTGCCAGCAGCTCCCTGACACTGAGCTCCTACAATGAGCAGTTCTTC. Based on the CDR3 plus reference TRBV7-6 and TRBJ2-1, the full variable domain is GAGVSQSPRYKVTKRGQDVALRCDPISGHVSLYWYRQALGQGPEFLTYFNYEAQQDKSGLPNDRFSAERPEGSISTLTIQRTEQRDSAMYRCASSSLTLSSYNEQFFGPGTRLTVL.

This clonotype was found many times. This chain uses TRBV7-3 with TRBJ2-1; 8 bases line up with TRBD2. V was pared by 5 bases and J by 7 bases, with 7 bases of the junction left unmatched. The germline gives CDR1 SGHTA, CDR2 FQGTGA. CDR3 size: 14 residues. CDR3 protein: CASSRSGNGNEQFF. The CDR3 DNA reads as TGTGCCAGCAGCCGTAGCGGGAACGGGAATGAGCAGTTCTTC.

This clonotype has at least ten counts. The chain recombines TRBV6-2 or TRBV6-3 with TRBJ2-7; 10 bases match TRBD2. The CDR3 spans 14 residues. Trimming cost V 2 bases and J 7 bases; bases outside gene matches: 5. Germline loops: CDR1 MNHEY, CDR2 SVGEGT. CDR3 sequence: CASSYASGSTEQYF. Here the CDR3 DNA reads TGTGCCAGCAGTTACGCTAGCGGGAGTACTGAGCAGTACTTC.

Here the CDR3 reads CASTFGPVFTGELFF. CDR3 DNA: TGTGCCAGCACCTTCGGCCCGGTGTTCACCGGGGAGCTGTTTTTT. This chain links TRBV28 with TRBJ2-2, with D hard to call. V was pared by 7 bases and J by 4 bases, with 16 bases between. CDR1 MDHEN and CDR2 SYDVKM come from the germline V gene. The length of the CDR3 is 15 residues.

This clonotype was seen a few times. V usage is TRBV29-1 and J usage is TRBJ2-5, with 10 bases identical to TRBD2. V lost 6 bases, J lost 0 bases, and 4 bases stayed unmatched. CDR3 size: 14 residues. Germline V CDR1 and CDR2: SQVTM, ANQGSEA. Written as DNA, the CDR3 is TGCAGCGTCGCTAGCGGGAGTCACCAAGAGACCCAGTACTTC. Amino acids: CSVASGSHQETQYF.

The chain has TRBV3-1 and TRBJ2-7; tentative D call: TRBD2 (5 bases). Germline loops: CDR1 LGHDT, CDR2 YNNKEL (reference sequence). This CDR3 region has 16 residues. Trimming removed 1 base at V and 0 bases at J, with 13 bases between. This CDR3 is CASSQGEGYSSYEQYF. The CDR3 coding sequence is TGTGCCAGCAGCCAAGGAGAGGGTTACAGCTCCTACGAGCAGTACTTC.

CDR3 DNA sequence: TGCGCCAGCAGCGACGGGACTAGCGGGTTCACCTCATATTTT. It translates to CASSDGTSGFTSYF. The chain couples TRBV5-1 to TRBJ2-3; 12 bases match TRBD2. The CDR3 sequence is 14 residues long. The germline CDR1 and CDR2 sequences are SGHRS and YFSETQ. Trimming took 4 bases from V and 15 from J; bases not matched to a gene: 12.

This clonotype was detected ten times or more. The chain links TRBV7-9 to TRBJ2-5; D is ambiguous. CDR1 SEHNR and CDR2 FQNEAQ come from the germline V gene (reference sequence). The CDR3 runs 12 residues. V was pared by 2 bases and J by 5 bases, with 6 bases between. Written as DNA, the CDR3 is TGTGCCAGCAGCTTATCAGCCGAGACCCAGTACTTC. This encodes CASSLSAETQYF.

The CDR3 sequence: CSASGPPGSTDTQYF. For the CDR3, the DNA is TGCAGTGCTAGCGGGCCCCCCGGCAGCACAGATACGCAGTATTTT. The rearrangement joins TRBV20-1 to TRBJ2-3, with D uncertain. Trimming left V 3 bases short and J 0 bases short, with 13 bases between. The CDR3 runs to 15 residues. Germline V gene lookup returns CDR1 DFQATT and CDR2 SNEGSKA (reference sequence).